A selection of T cell receptor beta chains follows, all from one sample in a study of T cell responses to AZD1222 COVID-19 vaccine. The data were produced by immunoSEQ multiplex PCR, yet TCRdb's version contains in-frame clones alone and is incomplete. The sample has some 130,000 clones; 75% to 90% are singletons. The sample here was peripheral blood, taken 28 days after the second AZD1222 dose. Every receptor here comes from an adult who received the AZD1222 COVID-19 vaccine. The CDR3 runs from the conserved cysteine through the conserved F or W. The order of the fields is J gene, V gene, CDR3 protein.

TRBJ2-5 | TRBV25-1 | CATGDTQETQYF
TRBJ2-7 | TRBV12-3/TRBV12-4 | CASSLGASNEQYF
TRBJ1-1 | TRBV7-3 | CASRRSMNTEAFF
TRBJ2-2 | TRBV19 | CASRWDRETGELFF
TRBJ1-4 | TRBV7-9 | CASSFYSPGQGGKLFF
TRBJ2-5 | TRBV11-2 | CASSLVSGTEGETQYF
TRBJ1-1 | TRBV19 | CASKIRRGANTEAFF
TRBJ1-4 | TRBV7-9 | CASSLRSLTLEKLFF
TRBJ1-1 | TRBV5-6 | CASSRQGARDTEAFF
TRBJ1-2 | TRBV30 | CASDRLGGYTF
TRBJ1-1 | TRBV3-1/TRBV3-2 | CASSRRTEAFF
TRBJ1-4 | TRBV7-2 | CASRRGGNEKLFF
TRBJ2-5 | TRBV7-2 | CASSLEPQETQYF
TRBJ1-5 | TRBV7-9 | CASSPQGGSNQPQHF
TRBJ1-2 | TRBV11-2 | CASRGDNYGYTF
TRBJ1-1 | TRBV20-1 | CSAPTRNEAFF
TRBJ2-6 | TRBV28 | CASNWGGSGANVLTF
TRBJ1-2 | TRBV6-6 | CASSYSTPARNGYTF
TRBJ2-7 | TRBV29-1 | CSVELTPRGEQYF
TRBJ1-1 | TRBV19 | CASSAGSLNTEAFF
TRBJ1-1 | TRBV5-1 | CASRRQGLGTEAFF
TRBJ1-5 | TRBV6-5 | CASSRDRGQPQHF
TRBJ2-5 | TRBV5-6 | CASSLEETQYF
TRBJ2-5 | TRBV16 | CASSLNRGETQYF
TRBJ2-3 | TRBV5-1 | CASSLAKAGADTQYF
TRBJ2-2 | TRBV27 | CASSFYTGELFF
TRBJ1-2 | TRBV14 | CASSQARGGYGYTF
TRBJ1-3 | TRBV4-1 | CASSQSPPGISGNTIYF
TRBJ2-5 | TRBV7-9 | CASTPPGPETQYF
TRBJ1-3 | TRBV19 | CASRSGTGSGNTIYF
TRBJ1-6 | TRBV7-9 | CASSFEGNNSPLHF
TRBJ1-6 | TRBV30 | CAWSGSSGNSPLHF
TRBJ2-7 | TRBV7-2 | CASSPGRLSYEQYF
TRBJ2-1 | TRBV6-4 | CASSDWTSRGKNEQFF
TRBJ2-3 | TRBV6-2/TRBV6-3 | CASSPLRQARTDTQYF
TRBJ1-2 | TRBV19 | CASIPSAGYGYTF
TRBJ1-3 | TRBV5-8 | CASSLATGRRNTIYF
TRBJ1-1 | TRBV6-1 | CASSEVGQMNTEAFF
TRBJ1-5 | TRBV28 | CASSLDQPQHF
TRBJ2-5 | TRBV5-1 | CASRYREQETQYF
TRBJ2-7 | TRBV28 | CASSFQLSSYEQYF
TRBJ1-6 | TRBV2 | CASRPGQESPLHF
TRBJ1-5 | TRBV2 | CASSRRGGTNSNQPQHF
TRBJ2-3 | TRBV5-1 | CASSLRTGQGSTDTQYF
TRBJ1-2 | TRBV7-2 | CASSSRLGRLNYGYTF
TRBJ2-2 | TRBV7-9 | CASRLHTIRNRGPTGELFF
TRBJ2-5 | TRBV5-4 | CASSLGVRAWETQYF
TRBJ1-6 | TRBV7-2 | CASSLNAYNSPLHF